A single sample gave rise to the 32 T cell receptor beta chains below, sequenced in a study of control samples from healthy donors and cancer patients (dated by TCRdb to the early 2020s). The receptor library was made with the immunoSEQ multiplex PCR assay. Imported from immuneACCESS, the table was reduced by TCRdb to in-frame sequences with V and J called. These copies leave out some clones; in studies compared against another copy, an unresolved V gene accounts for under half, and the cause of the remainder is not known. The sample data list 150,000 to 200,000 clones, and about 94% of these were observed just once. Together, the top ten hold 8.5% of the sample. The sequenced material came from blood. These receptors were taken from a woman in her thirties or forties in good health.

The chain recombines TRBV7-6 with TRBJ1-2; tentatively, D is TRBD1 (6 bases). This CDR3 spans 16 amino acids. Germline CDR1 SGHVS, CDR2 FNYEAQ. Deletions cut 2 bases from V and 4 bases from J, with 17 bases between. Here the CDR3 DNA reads TGTGCCAGCAGCTTAAGATTGGGACAACATGCCTATGGCTACACCTTC. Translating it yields CASSLRLGQHAYGYTF.

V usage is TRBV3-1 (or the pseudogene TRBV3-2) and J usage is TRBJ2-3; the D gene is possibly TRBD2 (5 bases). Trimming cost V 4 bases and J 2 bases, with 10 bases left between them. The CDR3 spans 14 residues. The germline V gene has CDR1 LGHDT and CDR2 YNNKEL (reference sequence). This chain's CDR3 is CASSRRGNTDTQYF. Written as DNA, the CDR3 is TGTGCCAGCAGCCGACGGGGAAACACAGATACGCAGTATTTT.

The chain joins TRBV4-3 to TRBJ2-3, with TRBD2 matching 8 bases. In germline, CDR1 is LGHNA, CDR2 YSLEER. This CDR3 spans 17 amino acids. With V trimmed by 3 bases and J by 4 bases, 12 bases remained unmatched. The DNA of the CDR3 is TGCGCCAGCAGCCAGCAACCGGGACTAGGGTTCGCAGATACGCAGTATTTT. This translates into CASSQQPGLGFADTQYF.

The DNA of the CDR3 is TGCGCCAGCAGTCTTAAACAGGCGAACACTGAAGCTTTCTTT. Translating it yields CASSLKQANTEAFF. The chain combines TRBV10-2 with TRBJ1-1, with D possibly being TRBD1 (5 bases). The V gene lost 5 bases and the J gene lost 1 base, with 11 bases spanning the gap. This CDR3 is built from 14 residues. In germline, CDR1 is WSHSY, CDR2 SAAADI.

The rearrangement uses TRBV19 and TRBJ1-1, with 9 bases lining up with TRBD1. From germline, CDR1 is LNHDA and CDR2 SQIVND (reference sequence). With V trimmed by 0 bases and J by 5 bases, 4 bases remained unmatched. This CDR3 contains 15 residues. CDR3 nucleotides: TGTGCCAGTAGTATAGAGGGGACAGGGCGAACTGAAGCTTTCTTT. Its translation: CASSIEGTGRTEAFF.

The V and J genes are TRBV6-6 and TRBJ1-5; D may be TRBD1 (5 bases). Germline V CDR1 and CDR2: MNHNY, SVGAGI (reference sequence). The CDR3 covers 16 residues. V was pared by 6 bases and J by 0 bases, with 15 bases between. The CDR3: CASSLPGGYSNQPQHF. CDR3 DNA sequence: TGTGCCAGCAGCCTCCCGGGGGGATATAGCAATCAGCCCCAGCATTTT.

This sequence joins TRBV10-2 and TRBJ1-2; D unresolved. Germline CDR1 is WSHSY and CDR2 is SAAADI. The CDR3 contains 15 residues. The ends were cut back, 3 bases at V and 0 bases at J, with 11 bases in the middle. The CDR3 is CASSDRKGANYGYTF. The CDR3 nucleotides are TGCGCCAGCAGTGATCGAAAGGGAGCTAACTATGGCTACACCTTC.

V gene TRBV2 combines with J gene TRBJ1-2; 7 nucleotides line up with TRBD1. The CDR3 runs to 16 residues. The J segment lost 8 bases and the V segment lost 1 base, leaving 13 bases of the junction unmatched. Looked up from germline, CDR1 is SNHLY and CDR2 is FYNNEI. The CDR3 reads CASSEGGLGGRGGYTF. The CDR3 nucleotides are TGTGCCAGCAGTGAAGGCGGTTTAGGGGGCAGAGGGGGCTACACCTTC.

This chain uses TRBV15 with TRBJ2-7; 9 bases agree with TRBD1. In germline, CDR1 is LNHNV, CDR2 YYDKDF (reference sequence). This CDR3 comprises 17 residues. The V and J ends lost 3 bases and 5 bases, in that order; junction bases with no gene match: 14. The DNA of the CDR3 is TGTGCCACCAGCAGGAACAGAAAAGTACAGGGGGCGGACGAGCAGTACTTC. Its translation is CATSRNRKVQGADEQYF.

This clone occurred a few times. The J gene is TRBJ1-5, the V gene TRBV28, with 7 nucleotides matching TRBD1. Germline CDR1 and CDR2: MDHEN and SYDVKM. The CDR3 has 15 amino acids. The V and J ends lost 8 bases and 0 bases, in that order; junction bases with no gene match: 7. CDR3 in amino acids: CASATGLYSNQPQHF. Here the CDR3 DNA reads TGTGCCAGCGCGACAGGGCTTTATAGCAATCAGCCCCAGCATTTT.

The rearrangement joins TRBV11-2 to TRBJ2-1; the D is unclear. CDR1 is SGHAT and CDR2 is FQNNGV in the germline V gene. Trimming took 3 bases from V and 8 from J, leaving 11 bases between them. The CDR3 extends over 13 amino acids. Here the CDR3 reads CASSLWLGDEQFF. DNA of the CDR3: TGTGCCAGCAGCTTGTGGCTGGGTGATGAGCAGTTCTTC.

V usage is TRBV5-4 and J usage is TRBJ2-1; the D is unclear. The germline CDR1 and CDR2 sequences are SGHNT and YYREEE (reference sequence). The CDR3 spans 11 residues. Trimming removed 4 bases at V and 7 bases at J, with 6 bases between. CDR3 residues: CASSRLNEQFF. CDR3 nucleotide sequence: TGTGCCAGCAGCCGTTTAAATGAGCAGTTCTTC.

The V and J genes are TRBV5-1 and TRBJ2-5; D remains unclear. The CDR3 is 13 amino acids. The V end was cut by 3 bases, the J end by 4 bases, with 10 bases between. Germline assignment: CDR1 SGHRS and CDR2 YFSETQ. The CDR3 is CASSSSPRETQYF. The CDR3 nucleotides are TGCGCCAGCAGCTCGAGCCCCCGAGAGACCCAGTACTTC. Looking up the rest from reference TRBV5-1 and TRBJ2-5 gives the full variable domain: KAGVTQTPRYLIKTRGQQVTLSCSPISGHRSVSWYQQTPGQGLQFLFEYFSETQRNKGNFPGRFSGRQFSNSRSEMNVSTLELGDSALYLCASSSSPRETQYFGPGTRLLVL.

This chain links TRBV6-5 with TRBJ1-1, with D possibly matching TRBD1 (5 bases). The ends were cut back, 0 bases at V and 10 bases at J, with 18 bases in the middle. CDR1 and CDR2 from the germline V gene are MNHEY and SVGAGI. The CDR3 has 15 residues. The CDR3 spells CASSYSKRGSRGAFF. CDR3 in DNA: TGTGCCAGCAGTTACTCGAAAAGGGGATCCCGGGGAGCTTTCTTT.

The CDR3 is CASSLTENSPLHF. In nucleotides, the CDR3 is TGTGCCAGCAGTTTGACAGAAAATTCACCCCTCCACTTT. V usage is TRBV27 and J usage is TRBJ1-6; D perhaps matches TRBD1 (5 bases). Trimming took 3 bases from V and 7 from J, leaving 7 bases between them. The V gene's germline CDR1 is MNHEY and CDR2 SMNVEV (reference sequence). The CDR3 has 13 amino acids.

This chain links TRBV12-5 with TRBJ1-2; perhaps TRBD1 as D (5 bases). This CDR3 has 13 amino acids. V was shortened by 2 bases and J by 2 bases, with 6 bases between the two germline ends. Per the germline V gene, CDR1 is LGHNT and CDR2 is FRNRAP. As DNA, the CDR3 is TGTGCTAGTGGTTTGTCAGGGAACTATGGCTACACCTTC. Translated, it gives CASGLSGNYGYTF.

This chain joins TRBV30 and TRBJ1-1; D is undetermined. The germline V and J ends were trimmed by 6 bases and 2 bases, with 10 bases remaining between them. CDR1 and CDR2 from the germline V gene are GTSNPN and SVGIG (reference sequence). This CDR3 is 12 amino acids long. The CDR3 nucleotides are TGTGCCTGTGTCAGACTAAACACTGAAGCTTTCTTT. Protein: CACVRLNTEAFF.

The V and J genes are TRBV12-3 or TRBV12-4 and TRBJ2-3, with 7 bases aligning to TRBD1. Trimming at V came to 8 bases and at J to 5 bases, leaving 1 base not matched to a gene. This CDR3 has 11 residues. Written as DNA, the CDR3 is TGTGCCAGCTCAGGGGGAGATACGCAGTATTTT. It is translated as CASSGGDTQYF.

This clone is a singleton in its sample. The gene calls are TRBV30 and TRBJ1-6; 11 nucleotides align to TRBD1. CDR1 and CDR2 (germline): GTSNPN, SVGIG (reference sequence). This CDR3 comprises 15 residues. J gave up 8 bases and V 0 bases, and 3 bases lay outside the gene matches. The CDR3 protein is CAWSVKGQGDSPLHF. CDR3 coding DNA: TGTGCCTGGAGTGTAAAGGGACAGGGGGATTCACCCCTCCACTTT. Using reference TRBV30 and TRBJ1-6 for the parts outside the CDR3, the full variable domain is SQTIHQWPATLVQPVGSPLSLECTVEGTSNPNLYWYRQAAGRGLQLLFYSVGIGQISSEVPQNLSASRPQDRQFILSSKKLLLSDSGFYLCAWSVKGQGDSPLHFGNGTRLTVT.

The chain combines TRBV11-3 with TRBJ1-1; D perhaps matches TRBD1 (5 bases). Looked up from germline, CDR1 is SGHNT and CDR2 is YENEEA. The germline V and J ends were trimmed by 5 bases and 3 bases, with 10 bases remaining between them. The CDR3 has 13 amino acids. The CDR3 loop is CASSLMGHTEAFF. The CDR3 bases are TGTGCCAGCAGCCTAATGGGACACACTGAAGCTTTCTTT.

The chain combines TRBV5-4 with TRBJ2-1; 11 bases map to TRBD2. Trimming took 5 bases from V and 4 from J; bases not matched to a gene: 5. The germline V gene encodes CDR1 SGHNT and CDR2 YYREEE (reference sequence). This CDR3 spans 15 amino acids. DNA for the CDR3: TGTGCCAGCAGGCCCGGGACTAGCGGTTACAATGAGCAGTTCTTC. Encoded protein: CASRPGTSGYNEQFF.

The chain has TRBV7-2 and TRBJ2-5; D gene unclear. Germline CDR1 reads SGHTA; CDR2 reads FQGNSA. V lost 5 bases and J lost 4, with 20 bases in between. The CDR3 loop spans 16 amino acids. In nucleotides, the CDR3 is TGTGCCAGCAGCCAGAGAAGGGAACCCTTAGGAGAGACCCAGTACTTC. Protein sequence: CASSQRREPLGETQYF.

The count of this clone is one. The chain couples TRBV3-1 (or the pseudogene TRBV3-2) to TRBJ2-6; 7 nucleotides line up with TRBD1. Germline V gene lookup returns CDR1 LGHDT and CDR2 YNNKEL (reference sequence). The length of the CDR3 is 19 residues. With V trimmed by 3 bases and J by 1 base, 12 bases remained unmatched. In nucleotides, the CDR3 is TGTGCCAGCAGCCACTGGCAGATAGGGGGCGCTTCTGGGGCCAACGTCCTGACTTTC. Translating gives CASSHWQIGGASGANVLTF.

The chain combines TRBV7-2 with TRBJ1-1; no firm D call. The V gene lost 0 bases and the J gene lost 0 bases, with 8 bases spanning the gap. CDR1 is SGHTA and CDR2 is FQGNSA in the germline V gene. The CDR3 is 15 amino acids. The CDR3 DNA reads TGTGCCAGCAGCTTAGCGGCGAACATGAACACTGAAGCTTTCTTT. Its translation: CASSLAANMNTEAFF.

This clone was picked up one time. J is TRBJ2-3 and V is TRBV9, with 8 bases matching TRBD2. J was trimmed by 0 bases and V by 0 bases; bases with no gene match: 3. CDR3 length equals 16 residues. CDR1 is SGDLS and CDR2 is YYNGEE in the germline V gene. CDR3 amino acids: CASSVALAESTDTQYF. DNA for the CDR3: TGTGCCAGCAGCGTAGCACTAGCGGAAAGCACAGATACGCAGTATTTT.

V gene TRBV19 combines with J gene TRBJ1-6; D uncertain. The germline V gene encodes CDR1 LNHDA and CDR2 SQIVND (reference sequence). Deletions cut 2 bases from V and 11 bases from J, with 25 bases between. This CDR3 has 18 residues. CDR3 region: CASSIRPELTGSSPPLHF. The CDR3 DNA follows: TGTGCCAGTAGTATACGGCCTGAGCTGACGGGTAGTTCTCCACCCCTCCACTTT.

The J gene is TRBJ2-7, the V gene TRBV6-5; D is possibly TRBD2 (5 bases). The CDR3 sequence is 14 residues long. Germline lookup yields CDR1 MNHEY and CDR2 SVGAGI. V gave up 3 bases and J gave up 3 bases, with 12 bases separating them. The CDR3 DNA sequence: TGTGCCAGCAGTTATTACCGGGGAGTCTACGAGCAGTACTTC. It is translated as CASSYYRGVYEQYF.

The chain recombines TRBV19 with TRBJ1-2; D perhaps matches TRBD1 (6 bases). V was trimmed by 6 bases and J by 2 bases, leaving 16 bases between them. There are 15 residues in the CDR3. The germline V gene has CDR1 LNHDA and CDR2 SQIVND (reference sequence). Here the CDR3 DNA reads TGTGCCAGTAGCCCCACGGGACACTTAAACTATGGCTACACCTTC. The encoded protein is CASSPTGHLNYGYTF.

The CDR3 sequence is CASSYQGRTNQPQHF. The CDR3, as DNA: TGTGCCAGCAGCTATCAGGGCCGGACGAATCAGCCCCAGCATTTT. The chain couples TRBV5-4 to TRBJ1-5; D might be TRBD1 (5 bases). V was clipped by 3 bases and J by 4 bases, with 14 bases between them. This CDR3 region has 15 residues. The germline CDR1 and CDR2 sequences are SGHNT and YYREEE (reference sequence). Together with reference TRBV5-4 and TRBJ1-5, the CDR3 gives the full variable domain: ETGVTQSPTHLIKTRGQQVTLRCSSQSGHNTVSWYQQALGQGPQFIFQYYREEENGRGNFPPRFSGLQFPNYSSELNVNALELDDSALYLCASSYQGRTNQPQHFGDGTRLSIL.

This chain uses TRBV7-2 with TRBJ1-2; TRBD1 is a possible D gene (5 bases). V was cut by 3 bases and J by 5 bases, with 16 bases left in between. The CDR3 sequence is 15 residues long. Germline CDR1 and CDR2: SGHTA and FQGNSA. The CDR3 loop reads CASSFAEAPGYGYTF. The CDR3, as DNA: TGTGCCAGCAGCTTCGCCGAGGCGCCAGGGTATGGCTACACCTTC.

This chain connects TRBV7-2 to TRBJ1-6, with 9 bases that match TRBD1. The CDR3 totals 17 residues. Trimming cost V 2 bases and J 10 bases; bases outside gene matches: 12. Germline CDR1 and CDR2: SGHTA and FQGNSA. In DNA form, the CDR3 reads TGTGCCAGCAGCTTACATCTCCCGGGACAGGGATTCTCACCCCTCCACTTT. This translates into CASSLHLPGQGFSPLHF.

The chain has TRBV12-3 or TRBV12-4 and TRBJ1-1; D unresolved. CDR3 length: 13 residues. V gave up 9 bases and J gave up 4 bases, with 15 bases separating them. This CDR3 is CASTQEVSTEAFF. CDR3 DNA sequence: TGTGCCAGTACTCAGGAGGTGAGCACTGAAGCTTTCTTT.